This T cell receptor (beta chain) comes out of a study of T cells in Graves' hyperthyroidism and ophthalmopathy. RNA transcripts were the template for amplifying TCR beta CDR3 regions. TCR CDR3 regions were first amplified by RT-PCR with HTBI primers. TCRdb re-analysed the multiplex PCR reads in MiXCR, keeping a single row per CDR3 protein. The sample has about 260,000 distinct CDR3 sequences; 22% are singletons. This clonotype turned up a few times. Germline CDR1 and CDR2: MGHRA and YSYEKL. J was trimmed by 6 bases and V by 0 bases; bases with no gene match: 8. This CDR3 has 16 amino acids. This clonotype originated in a man between 25 and 39 years old with Graves' ophthalmopathy. J is TRBJ2-1 and V is TRBV4-1, with 7 nucleotides matching TRBD1. Sequencing was performed on blood. CDR3 protein: CASSQDYRGRINEQFF. In nucleotides, the CDR3 is TGCGCCAGCAGCCAAGACTACAGGGGAAGAATCAATGAGCAGTTCTTC.